The entry below gives a single T cell receptor (beta chain) sequence along with its context. Its antigen is as yet unknown. CDR1 LNHDA and CDR2 SQIVND come from the germline V gene (reference sequence). The V gene lost 3 bases and the J gene lost 0 bases, with 12 bases spanning the gap. There are 16 residues in the CDR3. Time point of the sample: newly diagnosed, previously untreated cHL patient sample. The comparison group had newly diagnosed, previously untreated classical Hodgkin lymphoma. This record belongs to a study of PD-1 blockade in classical Hodgkin lymphoma. Study-wide points: Healthy donors reportedly exceeded newly diagnosed patients in baseline TCR diversity. Undefined causes, possibly disease activity or prior therapy, underlie the repertoire differences.

The repertoire was sequenced with immunoSEQ multiplex PCR; TCRdb's copy has only in-frame clones and lacks some. The data contain 20,000 to 25,000 clones, roughly 94% of them singletons. Source material: peripheral blood mononuclear cells (PBMCs). The genes are TRBV19 and TRBJ1-5; possibly TRBD1 for D (5 bases). This receptor was identified in a human donor with classical Hodgkin lymphoma. This CDR3 reads CASSIPGGVSNQPQHF. The CDR3 DNA reads TGTGCCAGTAGTATCCCCGGGGGGGTTAGCAATCAGCCCCAGCATTTT. The variable domain in full, completed from reference TRBV19 and TRBJ1-5, reads DGGITQSPKYLFRKEGQNVTLSCEQNLNHDAMYWYRQDPGQGLRLIYYSQIVNDFQKGDIAEGYSVSREKKESFPLTVTSAQKNPTAFYLCASSIPGGVSNQPQHFGDGTRLSIL.